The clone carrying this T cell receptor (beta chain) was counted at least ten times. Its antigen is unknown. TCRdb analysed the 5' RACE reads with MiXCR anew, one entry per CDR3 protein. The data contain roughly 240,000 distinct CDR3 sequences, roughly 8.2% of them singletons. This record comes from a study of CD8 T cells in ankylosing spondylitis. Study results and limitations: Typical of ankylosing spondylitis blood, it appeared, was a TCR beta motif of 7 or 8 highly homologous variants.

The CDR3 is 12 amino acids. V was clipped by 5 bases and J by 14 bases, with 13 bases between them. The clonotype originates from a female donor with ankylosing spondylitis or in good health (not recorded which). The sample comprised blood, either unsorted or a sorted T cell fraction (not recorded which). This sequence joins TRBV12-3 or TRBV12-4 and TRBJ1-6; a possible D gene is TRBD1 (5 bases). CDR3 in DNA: TGTGCCAGCAGTGCGGACAATAGGTCCCTCCACTTT. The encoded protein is CASSADNRSLHF.